These 8 T cell receptor beta chains came from one sample sequenced in a study of cytomegalovirus exposure and HLA in healthy donors. The study ran its PCR with 60 Vbeta and 13 Jbeta primers. Assay used: immunoSEQ multiplex PCR; TCRdb lists only in-frame clones, some missing. The sample has around 210,000 clones. The sequencing sample was made of PBMCs. The receptor set was obtained from a woman between 25 and 40 years old in good health and CMV-seropositive.

The CDR3 DNA sequence: TGTGCCACCGCCTATTCCGGGACAGAGAATGAAAAACTGTTTTTT. Translated, it gives CATAYSGTENEKLFF. The chain is built from TRBV2 and TRBJ1-4; TRBD1 agrees at 7 bases. Losses at the gene ends were 10 bases for V and 5 bases for J; bases not matched to a gene: 13. This CDR3 region has 15 residues. Germline CDR1 reads SNHLY; CDR2 reads FYNNEI. The variable domain in full, with the rest retrieved from reference TRBV2 and TRBJ1-4, is EPEVTQTPSHQVTQMGQEVILRCVPISNHLYFYWYRQILGQKVEFLVSFYNNEISEKSEIFDDQFSVERPDGSNFTLKIRSTKLEDSAMYFCATAYSGTENEKLFFGSGTQLSVL.

This rearrangement joins TRBV5-1 to TRBJ2-2, with D perhaps TRBD1 (5 bases). In germline, CDR1 is SGHRS, CDR2 YFSETQ. The V and J ends lost 3 bases and 5 bases respectively, with 11 bases between them. This CDR3 is 14 amino acids long. The DNA for the CDR3 is TGCGCCAGCAGCTATCGACAGCTTACCGGGGAGCTGTTTTTT. It specifies CASSYRQLTGELFF.

V usage is TRBV5-1 and J usage is TRBJ1-1; TRBD1 might be the D (5 bases). Trimming shortened V by 2 bases and J by 4 bases, and 9 bases separated the two germline ends. Germline values: CDR1 SGHRS, CDR2 YFSETQ. This CDR3 spans 13 amino acids. The DNA for the CDR3 is TGCGCCAGCAGCTTTATGGGGGGCACTGAAGCTTTCTTT. As protein: CASSFMGGTEAFF.

V is TRBV11-3 and J is TRBJ2-1; weak D call: TRBD1 (5 bases). The CDR3 contains 13 residues. V was clipped by 5 bases and J by 5 bases, with 10 bases between them. The germline V gene has CDR1 SGHNT and CDR2 YENEEA. DNA for the CDR3: TGTGCCAGCAGCACAGGACGGGACAATGAGCAGTTCTTC. This encodes CASSTGRDNEQFF.

The chain is built from TRBV4-3 and TRBJ2-1; 9 positions agree with TRBD2. J lost 8 bases, V lost 7 bases, and 9 bases had no gene match. The CDR3 loop spans 14 amino acids. From germline, CDR1 is LGHNA and CDR2 YSLEER. CDR3 DNA sequence: TGCGCCAGCAAGATCCCTAGCGGGAACTATGAGCAGTTCTTC. Translated: CASKIPSGNYEQFF.

This sequence joins TRBV9 and TRBJ2-5; D is undetermined. The CDR3 is 15 residues long. Per the germline V gene, CDR1 is SGDLS and CDR2 is YYNGEE. The V gene lost 0 bases and the J gene lost 5 bases, with 14 bases spanning the gap. CDR3 sequence (DNA): TGTGCCAGCAGCGTAGGTCCCGGGTATGGGGAGACCCAGTACTTC. The encoded protein is CASSVGPGYGETQYF.

About this clone itself: The germline gene is not matched at one end of the junction; a read error may be the cause. The V gene is TRBV7-2, the J gene TRBJ2-1; 7 positions match TRBD2. This CDR3 has 12 amino acids. Germline CDR1 SGHTA, CDR2 FQGNSA. CDR3 bases: TGTGCCAGCAGCTTAGGAGGGAGGGCCGGGATCTTC. It codes for CASSLGGRAGIF.

J is TRBJ1-5 and V is TRBV6-5; unclear D gene. Germline V gene sequence: CDR1 MNHEY, CDR2 SVGAGI. Trimming removed 7 bases at V and 1 base at J, with 8 bases between. CDR3 length equals 13 residues. The DNA for the CDR3 is TGTGCCAGCACCCGGAGGAGCAATCAGCCCCAGCATTTT. This sequence encodes CASTRRSNQPQHF.